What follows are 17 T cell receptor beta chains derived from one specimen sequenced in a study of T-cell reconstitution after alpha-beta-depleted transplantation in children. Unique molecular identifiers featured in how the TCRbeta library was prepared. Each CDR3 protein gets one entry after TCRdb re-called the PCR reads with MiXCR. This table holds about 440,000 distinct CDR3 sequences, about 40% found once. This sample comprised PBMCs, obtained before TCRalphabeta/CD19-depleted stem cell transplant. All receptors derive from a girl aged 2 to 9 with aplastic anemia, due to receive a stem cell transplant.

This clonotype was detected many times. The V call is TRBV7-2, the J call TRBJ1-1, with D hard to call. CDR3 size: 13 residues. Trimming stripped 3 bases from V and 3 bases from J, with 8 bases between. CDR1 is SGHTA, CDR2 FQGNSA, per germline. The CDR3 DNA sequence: TGTGCCAGCAGCTTCGGGCCGGACACTGAAGCTTTCTTT. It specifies CASSFGPDTEAFF.

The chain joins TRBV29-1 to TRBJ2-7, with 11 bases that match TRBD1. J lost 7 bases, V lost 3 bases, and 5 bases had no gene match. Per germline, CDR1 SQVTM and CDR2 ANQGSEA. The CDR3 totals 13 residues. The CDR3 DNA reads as TGCAGCGTTGAGGACAGGGGGCGTGGGGAGCAGTACTTC. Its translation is CSVEDRGRGEQYF.

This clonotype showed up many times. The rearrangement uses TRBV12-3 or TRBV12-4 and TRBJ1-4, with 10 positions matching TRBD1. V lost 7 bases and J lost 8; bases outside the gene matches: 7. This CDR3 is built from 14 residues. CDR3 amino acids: CASTRQGAGEKLFF. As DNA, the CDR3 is TGTGCCAGCACTCGACAGGGGGCAGGCGAAAAACTGTTTTTT.

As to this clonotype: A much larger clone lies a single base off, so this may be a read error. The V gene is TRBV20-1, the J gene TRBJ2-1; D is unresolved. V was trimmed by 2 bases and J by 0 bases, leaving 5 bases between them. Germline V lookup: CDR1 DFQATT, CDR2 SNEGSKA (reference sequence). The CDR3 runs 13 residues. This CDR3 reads CSARSASYNEQFF. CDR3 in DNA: TGCAGTGCTAGAAGCGCCTCCTACAATGAGCAGTTCTTC.

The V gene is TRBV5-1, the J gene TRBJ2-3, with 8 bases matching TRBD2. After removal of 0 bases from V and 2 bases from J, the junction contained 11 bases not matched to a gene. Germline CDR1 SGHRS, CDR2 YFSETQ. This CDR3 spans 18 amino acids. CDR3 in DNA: TGCGCCAGCAGCTTGGGTCTCTCAGCGGGGGCCCCCACAGATACGCAGTATTTT. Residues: CASSLGLSAGAPTDTQYF. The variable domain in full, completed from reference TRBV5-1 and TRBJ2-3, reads KAGVTQTPRYLIKTRGQQVTLSCSPISGHRSVSWYQQTPGQGLQFLFEYFSETQRNKGNFPGRFSGRQFSNSRSEMNVSTLELGDSALYLCASSLGLSAGAPTDTQYFGPGTRLTVL.

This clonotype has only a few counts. CDR3 nucleotides: TGTGCCAGCAGCCCCCGCTTCCCGGGGGAGCTGTTTTTT. Residues: CASSPRFPGELFF. This chain connects TRBV7-6 to TRBJ2-2; D unresolved. The CDR3 has 13 residues. Trimming cost V 5 bases and J 8 bases, with 12 bases left between them. Germline V gene lookup returns CDR1 SGHVS and CDR2 FNYEAQ.

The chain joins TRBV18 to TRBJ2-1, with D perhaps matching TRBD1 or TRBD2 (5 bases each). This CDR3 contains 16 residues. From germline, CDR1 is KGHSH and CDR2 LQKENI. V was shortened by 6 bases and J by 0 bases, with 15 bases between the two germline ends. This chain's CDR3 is CASSGEGGSSYNEQFF. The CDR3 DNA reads TGTGCCAGCTCGGGGGAAGGCGGCAGCTCCTACAATGAGCAGTTCTTC.

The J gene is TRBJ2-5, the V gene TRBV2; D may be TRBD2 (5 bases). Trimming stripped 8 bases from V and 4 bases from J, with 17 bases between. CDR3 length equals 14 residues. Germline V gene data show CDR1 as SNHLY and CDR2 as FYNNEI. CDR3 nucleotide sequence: TGTGCCAGCGGCGCCGCGGGCCCCATAGAGACCCAGTACTTC. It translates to CASGAAGPIETQYF.

The CDR3 protein is CSASEEDEQFF. CDR3 DNA: TGCAGTGCTAGCGAGGAGGATGAGCAGTTCTTC. This chain connects TRBV20-1 to TRBJ2-1; maybe TRBD2 (5 bases). Trimming shortened V by 3 bases and J by 8 bases, and 8 bases separated the two germline ends. Germline CDR1 reads DFQATT; CDR2 reads SNEGSKA (reference sequence). This CDR3 contains 11 residues.

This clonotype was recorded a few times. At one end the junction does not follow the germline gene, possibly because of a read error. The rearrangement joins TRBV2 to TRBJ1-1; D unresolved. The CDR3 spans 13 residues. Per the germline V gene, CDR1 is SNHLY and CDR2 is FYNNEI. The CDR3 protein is CTSAAVTNTEAFF. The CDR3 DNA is TGTACCAGTGCGGCAGTAACGAACACTGAAGCTTTCTTT. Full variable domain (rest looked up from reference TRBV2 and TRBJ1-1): EPEVTQTPSHQVTQMGQEVILRCVPISNHLYFYWYRQILGQKVEFLVSFYNNEISEKSEIFDDQFSVERPDGSNFTLKIRSTKLEDSAMYFCTSAAVTNTEAFFGQGTRLTVV.

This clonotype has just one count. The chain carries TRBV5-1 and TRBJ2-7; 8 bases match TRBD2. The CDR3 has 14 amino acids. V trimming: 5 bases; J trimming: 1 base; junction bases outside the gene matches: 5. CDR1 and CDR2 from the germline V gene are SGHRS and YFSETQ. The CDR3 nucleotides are TGCGCCAGCAGGGGTCCTAGCGGGTCCTACGAGCAGTACTTC. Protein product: CASRGPSGSYEQYF.

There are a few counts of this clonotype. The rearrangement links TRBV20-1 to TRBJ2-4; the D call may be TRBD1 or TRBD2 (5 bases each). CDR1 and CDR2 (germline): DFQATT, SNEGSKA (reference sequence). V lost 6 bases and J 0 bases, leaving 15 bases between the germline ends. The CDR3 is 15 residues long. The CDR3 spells CSASQGPLAKNIQYF. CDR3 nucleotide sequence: TGCAGTGCCTCTCAGGGACCCCTAGCCAAAAACATTCAGTACTTC.

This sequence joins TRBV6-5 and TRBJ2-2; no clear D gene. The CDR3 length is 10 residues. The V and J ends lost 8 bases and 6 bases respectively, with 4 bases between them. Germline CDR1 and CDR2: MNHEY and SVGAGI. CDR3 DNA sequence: TGTGCCAGCGGGCCCGGGGAGCTGTTTTTT. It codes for CASGPGELFF.

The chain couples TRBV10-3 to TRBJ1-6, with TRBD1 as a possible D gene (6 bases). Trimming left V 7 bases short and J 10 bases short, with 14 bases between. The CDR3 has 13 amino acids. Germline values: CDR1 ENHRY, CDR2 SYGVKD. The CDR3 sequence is CAINGGVKSPLHF. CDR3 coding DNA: TGTGCCATCAATGGGGGCGTAAAATCACCCCTCCACTTT.

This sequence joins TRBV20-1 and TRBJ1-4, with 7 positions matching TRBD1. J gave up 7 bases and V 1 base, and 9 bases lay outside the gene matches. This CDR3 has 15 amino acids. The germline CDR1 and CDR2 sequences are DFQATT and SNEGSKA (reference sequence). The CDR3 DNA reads TGCAGTGCTAGAGCGGGAGGGGGCCAAGGTGAAAAACTGTTTTTT. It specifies CSARAGGGQGEKLFF.

CDR3 nucleotides: TGTGCCTGGGGACAGATCGATGAGCAGTTCTTC. This gives the protein CAWGQIDEQFF. The V call is TRBV30, the J call TRBJ2-1, with D maybe TRBD1 (6 bases). The CDR3 runs to 11 residues. Germline V gene lookup returns CDR1 GTSNPN and CDR2 SVGIG (reference sequence). The germline V and J ends were trimmed by 5 bases and 8 bases, with 10 bases remaining between them.

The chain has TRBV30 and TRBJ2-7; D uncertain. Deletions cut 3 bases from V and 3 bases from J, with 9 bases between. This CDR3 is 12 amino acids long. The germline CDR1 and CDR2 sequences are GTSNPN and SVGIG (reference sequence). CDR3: CAWRKGFYEQYF. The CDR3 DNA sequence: TGTGCCTGGAGGAAAGGGTTCTACGAGCAGTACTTC. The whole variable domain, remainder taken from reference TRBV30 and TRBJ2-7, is SQTIHQWPATLVQPVGSPLSLECTVEGTSNPNLYWYRQAAGRGLQLLFYSVGIGQISSEVPQNLSASRPQDRQFILSSKKLLLSDSGFYLCAWRKGFYEQYFGPGTRLTVT.